The entry below describes one T cell receptor beta chain. Under the authors' procedure: Using reference gene primer amplification, nucleated cell counts were estimated. Data came from immunoSEQ multiplex PCR; TCRdb stores just in-frame clones and leaves some out. Clone size and the V and J calls come from that table; the DNA yielded D and trimming. The data show under 300,000 clones, approximately 85% seen once. The data belong to a study of blood T cell repertoires in COVID-19. On the study more broadly: COVID-19 samples collected from the United States, Italy and Spain covered acute and convalescent phases. PBMCs, B-cell-depleted T cells, or T cells provided the cDNA or gDNA that made up the material.

Germline CDR1 and CDR2: LNHDA and SQIVND (reference sequence). The V and J ends lost 5 bases and 0 bases respectively, with 13 bases between them. The CDR3 contains 15 residues. The sequencing input was peripheral blood. This TCR came from a man aged 50 or older with acute or convalescent COVID-19. V usage is TRBV19 and J usage is TRBJ1-1; no firm D call. For the CDR3, the DNA is TGTGCCAGTAGTGGTGCCGGGGTTATGAACACTGAAGCTTTCTTT. Amino acids: CASSGAGVMNTEAFF.